A single sample is the source of the 11 T cell receptor delta chains below, sequenced in a study of DNA immune sequencing with unique molecular identifiers. Genomic DNA underwent 32-plex PCR targeting all 8 TRDV and 4 TRDJ genes. In around 3 barcoding PCR cycles, molecules received a 12-nucleotide UMI, then adapter PCR followed. TCRdb reran clone calling via CATT on the multiplex PCR reads. This table holds 700 to 950 delta-chain clones, roughly 3.2% found once. The specimen was gamma-delta T cells from PBMCs. All receptors come from a human donor in good health.

In this sample, this clone is large (0.1 to 1%). The chain couples TRDV2 to TRDJ4, with TRDD3 identical over 12 bases. CDR1 is GEAIGNYY, CDR2 EKD, per germline. V trimming: 3 bases; J trimming: 0 bases; junction bases outside the gene matches: 7. This CDR3 has 16 residues. The CDR3 sequence: CACDAVLGDTARPLIF. The CDR3 nucleotides are TGTGCCTGTGACGCGGTACTGGGGGATACCGCCAGACCCCTGATCTTT.

In its sample, this clone was seen a few times. A far larger clone differs by one base, so this is likely a read error. This chain links TRDV2 with TRDJ1, with 8 bases fitting TRDD3. This CDR3 spans 18 amino acids. Looked up from germline, CDR1 is GEAIGNYY and CDR2 is EKD. The J segment lost 0 bases and the V segment lost 6 bases, leaving 17 bases of the junction unmatched. CDR3 sequence reads: CACNPVLGANIYTDKLIF. As DNA, the CDR3 is TGTGCCTGTAACCCCGTACTGGGGGCCAATATTTACACCGATAAACTCATCTTT.

This clone was seen only a few times. A far larger clone is only one base removed, so a read error is likely. The gene calls are TRDV2 and TRDJ1; 8 bases are shared with TRDD3. This CDR3 is built from 18 residues. The germline V gene encodes CDR1 GEAIGNYY and CDR2 EKD. V dropped 3 bases and J dropped 0; count of bases not matched to a gene: 14. The CDR3 sequence: CACDPILGANIYTDKLIF. CDR3 bases: TGTGCCTGTGACCCCATACTGGGGGCCAATATTTACACCGATAAACTCATCTTT.

CDR3 coding DNA: TGTGCCTGTGACACCGTAGCGCCTGGGGGATACGCCCGCAATACCGATAAACTCATCTTT. This sequence encodes CACDTVAPGGYARNTDKLIF. J is TRDJ1 and V is TRDV2; 12 nucleotides match TRDD3. J lost 2 bases, V lost 0 bases, and 15 bases had no gene match. This CDR3 is 20 amino acids long. CDR1 and CDR2 from the germline V gene are GEAIGNYY and EKD.

The J gene is TRDJ1, the V gene TRDV2, with 10 bases matching TRDD3. CDR1 GEAIGNYY and CDR2 EKD come from the germline V gene. The CDR3 consists of 18 residues. V shed 0 bases, J shed 0 bases, and the junction held 9 bases outside the gene matches. The CDR3 region is CACDTVKGGYGYTDKLIF. The DNA of the CDR3 is TGTGCCTGTGACACCGTGAAGGGGGGATACGGTTACACCGATAAACTCATCTTT.

As for this clone: TCRdb pairs this DNA with a much larger clone's protein that differs at residue 11, likely a read error; the protein shown was translated from the DNA. The V gene is TRDV2, the J gene TRDJ1; TRDD3 aligns across 10 bases. J was trimmed by 3 bases and V by 3 bases; bases with no gene match: 9. The CDR3 is made up of 16 amino acids. The germline CDR1 and CDR2 sequences are GEAIGNYY and EKD. Here the CDR3 reads CACDGMGDTKADKLIF. The DNA of the CDR3 is TGTGCCTGTGACGGAATGGGGGATACTAAGGCCGATAAACTCATCTTT.

This clone was seen a few times. This DNA's translation differs at residue 4 from TCRdb's protein, which comes from a much larger clone; a read error is likely, and the protein shown is translated from the DNA. The chain is built from TRDV2 and TRDJ1; the match to TRDD3 covers 12 bases. The CDR3 totals 15 residues. Looked up from germline, CDR1 is GEAIGNYY and CDR2 is EKD. The CDR3 DNA reads as TGTGCCTGTGTCACCCTTACTGGGGGATACAAGGAACTCATCTTT. It encodes CACVTLTGGYKELIF.

This clone came up a few times. TCRdb has a much larger clone's protein, which differs at residue 10 from the translation of this DNA, likely because of a read error; what is shown is the protein translated from the DNA. The genes are TRDV2 and TRDJ1, with no clear D. The length of the CDR3 is 14 residues. Germline CDR1 GEAIGNYY, CDR2 EKD. CDR3 protein: CACDTVEYTNKLIF. CDR3 DNA: TGTGCCTGTGACACCGTGGAGTACACCAATAAACTCATCTTT.

As concerns this clone: A read error likely explains this, since a far larger clone differs by one base. Additional DNA sequences in this sample encode the identical CDR3. The chain links TRDV2 to TRDJ1; TRDD3 matches 7 bases. This CDR3 comprises 18 residues. V was clipped by 3 bases and J by 5 bases; unmatched bases: 20. Looked up from germline, CDR1 is GEAIGNYY and CDR2 is EKD. As DNA, the CDR3 is TGTGCCTGTGACGCCCTGGGGATAACGACGGGTGGGACTGATAAACTCATCTTT. This gives the protein CACDALGITTGGTDKLIF.

This clone turned up a few times. The TCRdb protein comes from a much larger clone and disagrees with this DNA's translation at residue 6, likely due to a read error; the protein given here is derived from the DNA. This chain links TRDV2 with TRDJ3, with 9 bases identical to TRDD3. Germline V gene data show CDR1 as GEAIGNYY and CDR2 as EKD. The CDR3 runs 19 residues. The V gene end was trimmed by 0 bases and the J gene end by 0 bases; junction bases not matched to a gene: 5. The CDR3 reads CACDTILGDSSWDTRQMFF. CDR3 sequence (DNA): TGTGCCTGTGACACCATACTGGGGGACTCCTCCTGGGACACCCGACAGATGTTTTTC.

This clone rates as medium-sized. This specimen includes other DNA sequences encoding the same CDR3. The V and J genes are TRDV2 and TRDJ1; TRDD3 aligns across 10 bases. From germline, CDR1 is GEAIGNYY and CDR2 EKD. CDR3 length: 20 amino acids. V shed 0 bases and J 7 bases; nucleotides not matched to a gene: 22. In DNA form, the CDR3 reads TGTGCCTGTGACACCCTCGGAGGGCTAGGGCTGGGGGATATTAACGGTAAACTCATCTTT. This sequence encodes CACDTLGGLGLGDINGKLIF.